This TCR beta chain was profiled in a study of PD-1 blockade in classical Hodgkin lymphoma. Points from the study as a whole: It was among complete responders that baseline diversity resembled that of newly diagnosed patients.

Measured with immunoSEQ multiplex PCR; TCRdb has only the in-frame clones, and not every one. The sample holds 150,000 or so clones, about 78% seen once. Autologous stem cell transplantation was followed by relapse in every patient, and brentuximab vedotin exposure varied. Responses achieved at best were complete response, partial response or progressive disease. For this clone: Its antigen remains unidentified.

CDR1 and CDR2 from the germline V gene are MNHEY and SVGAGI. There are 14 residues in the CDR3. The V end lost 6 bases, the J end lost 4 bases, and 16 bases lay between the germline ends. Here the sequenced sample was peripheral blood mononuclear cells (PBMCs), taken before the second cycle of nivolumab. This receptor was obtained from a human donor with classical Hodgkin lymphoma. The J gene is TRBJ2-7, the V gene TRBV6-5, with D perhaps matching TRBD1 (6 bases). The CDR3 DNA reads TGTGCCAGCAGCCAAGGACAGAACTCGTACGAGCAGTACTTC. Its translation: CASSQGQNSYEQYF.